Listed below are T cell receptor beta chains from one sample, sequenced in a study of cytomegalovirus exposure and HLA in healthy donors. TCRdb's copy holds only in-frame clones and misses some; the assay was immunoSEQ multiplex PCR. The sample comprises some 110,000 clones, roughly 70% of which are singletons, and roughly 8.7% rests with the top ten. Specimen: PBMCs. The origin of the receptors is a man aged 25 to 40 in good health and CMV-seropositive. CDR3s include the opening cysteine and the closing phenylalanine or tryptophan. Each record gives: V gene, J gene, clone size, D gene, CDR3 protein, CDR3 DNA. A D gene is named only where the DNA matches it firmly. Some rows have no size entry. The others give once, few or many, or a class for an expanded clone.

v_call: TRBV7-8
j_call: TRBJ1-3
clone_size: few
d_call: -
cdr3_aa: CASSLVVQSRTGNTIYF
cdr3_nt: TGTGCCAGCAGCTTAGTGGTACAGAGCCGGACTGGAAACACCATATATTTT

v_call: TRBV9
j_call: TRBJ2-7
clone_size: few
d_call: -
cdr3_aa: CASSVANSYEQYF
cdr3_nt: TGTGCCAGCAGCGTAGCAAACTCCTACGAGCAGTACTTC

v_call: TRBV11-3
j_call: TRBJ2-2
clone_size: once
d_call: TRBD2
cdr3_aa: CGTASGRNNAGELFF
cdr3_nt: TGTGGAACGGCTAGCGGGAGGAACAATGCCGGGGAGCTGTTTTTT

v_call: TRBV28
j_call: TRBJ2-1
clone_size: -
d_call: TRBD2
cdr3_aa: CASSSRTSASSYNEQFF
cdr3_nt: TGTGCCAGCAGTTCCCGGACTAGCGCTAGCTCCTACAATGAGCAGTTCTTC

v_call: TRBV9
j_call: TRBJ1-4
clone_size: few
d_call: TRBD1
cdr3_aa: CASSVGGGGGSEKLFF
cdr3_nt: TGTGCCAGCAGCGTAGGAGGGGGCGGGGGGAGTGAAAAACTGTTTTTT

v_call: TRBV19
j_call: TRBJ1-2
clone_size: -
d_call: -
cdr3_aa: CASSQGSANYGYTF
cdr3_nt: TGTGCCAGTAGTCAGGGTTCTGCTAACTATGGCTACACCTTC

v_call: TRBV5-6
j_call: TRBJ2-7
clone_size: few
d_call: TRBD2
cdr3_aa: CASSLGPGGSYEQYF
cdr3_nt: TGTGCCAGCAGCTTGGGTCCGGGGGGAAGCTACGAGCAGTACTTC

v_call: TRBV6-4
j_call: TRBJ1-2
clone_size: -
d_call: -
cdr3_aa: CASSDSSGSPYGYTF
cdr3_nt: TGTGCCAGCAGTGACTCCTCGGGGTCTCCCTATGGCTACACCTTC

v_call: TRBV6-1
j_call: TRBJ1-2
clone_size: -
d_call: TRBD1
cdr3_aa: CASRLQTGINYGYTF
cdr3_nt: TGTGCCAGCAGGCTGCAGACAGGGATCAACTATGGCTACACCTTC

v_call: TRBV29-1
j_call: TRBJ2-3
clone_size: -
d_call: TRBD1
cdr3_aa: CSVRRQGLGTDTQYF
cdr3_nt: TGCAGCGTTCGAAGACAGGGCCTTGGCACAGATACGCAGTATTTT

v_call: TRBV28
j_call: TRBJ2-1
clone_size: -
d_call: TRBD1
cdr3_aa: CASSLSGTVLYNEQFF
cdr3_nt: TGTGCCAGCAGTTTATCCGGGACAGTATTATACAATGAGCAGTTCTTC

v_call: TRBV7-3
j_call: TRBJ1-3
clone_size: -
d_call: TRBD1
cdr3_aa: CASSPPRGDTIYF
cdr3_nt: TGTGCCAGCAGCCCTCCCAGGGGGGACACCATATATTTT

v_call: TRBV11-3
j_call: TRBJ2-3
clone_size: -
d_call: TRBD2
cdr3_aa: CASSTFAEEGLAGDRDTQYF
cdr3_nt: TGTGCCAGCAGCACCTTTGCGGAGGAGGGACTAGCGGGAGATAGAGATACGCAGTATTTT

v_call: TRBV7-8
j_call: TRBJ1-2
clone_size: -
d_call: -
cdr3_aa: CASSLRSELYGYTF
cdr3_nt: TGTGCCAGCAGCTTGAGGTCAGAACTCTATGGCTACACCTTC

v_call: TRBV25-1
j_call: TRBJ2-2
clone_size: -
d_call: TRBD2
cdr3_aa: CASSGLAGGPGTGELFF
cdr3_nt: TGTGCCAGCAGTGGACTAGCGGGGGGGCCGGGCACCGGGGAGCTGTTTTTT

v_call: TRBV9
j_call: TRBJ2-6
clone_size: -
d_call: TRBD1
cdr3_aa: CASTRDRGPGANVLTF
cdr3_nt: TGTGCCAGCACACGGGACAGGGGGCCTGGGGCCAACGTCCTGACTTTC

v_call: TRBV5-4
j_call: TRBJ1-1
clone_size: -
d_call: -
cdr3_aa: CASSLVSRTMNTEAFF
cdr3_nt: TGTGCCAGCAGCTTGGTCTCTAGGACAATGAACACTGAAGCTTTCTTT

v_call: TRBV6-5
j_call: TRBJ2-4
clone_size: -
d_call: -
cdr3_aa: CATQSWSLAKNIQYF
cdr3_nt: TGTGCCACTCAGTCGTGGAGTCTAGCCAAAAACATTCAGTACTTC

v_call: TRBV6-5
j_call: TRBJ1-1
clone_size: few
d_call: TRBD1
cdr3_aa: CASSLDRVDNTEAFF
cdr3_nt: TGTGCCAGCAGCTTGGACAGGGTGGATAACACTGAAGCTTTCTTT

v_call: TRBV5-4
j_call: TRBJ1-2
clone_size: -
d_call: -
cdr3_aa: CASSPTLRGRGDYTF
cdr3_nt: TGTGCCAGCAGTCCAACGCTCAGGGGAAGGGGCGACTACACCTTC

v_call: TRBV5-1
j_call: TRBJ1-5
clone_size: -
d_call: -
cdr3_aa: CASSLDRGQNQPQHF
cdr3_nt: TGCGCCAGCAGCTTGGATCGGGGACAAAATCAGCCCCAGCATTTT

v_call: TRBV7-3
j_call: TRBJ1-1
clone_size: -
d_call: -
cdr3_aa: CASSPQSGYHRAFF
cdr3_nt: TGCGCCAGCAGCCCTCAGTCAGGGTACCACAGAGCTTTCTTT

v_call: TRBV6-5
j_call: TRBJ1-1
clone_size: -
d_call: -
cdr3_aa: CASSYSRGIAEAFF
cdr3_nt: TGTGCCAGCAGTTACTCAAGGGGTATCGCTGAAGCTTTCTTT

v_call: TRBV28
j_call: TRBJ1-2
clone_size: -
d_call: -
cdr3_aa: CASRPPPWPGYTF
cdr3_nt: TGTGCCAGCAGGCCCCCCCCTTGGCCTGGCTACACCTTC

v_call: TRBV6-1
j_call: TRBJ1-1
clone_size: -
d_call: TRBD1
cdr3_aa: CASRLTGENTEAFF
cdr3_nt: TGTGCCAGCAGATTGACAGGGGAGAACACTGAAGCTTTCTTT

v_call: TRBV7-2
j_call: TRBJ2-3
clone_size: -
d_call: TRBD2
cdr3_aa: CASTNSGSIRDTQYF
cdr3_nt: TGTGCCAGCACCAATAGCGGGAGTATTCGAGATACGCAGTATTTT

v_call: TRBV14
j_call: TRBJ2-1
clone_size: -
d_call: TRBD2
cdr3_aa: CASSLLTSGSDNEQFF
cdr3_nt: TGTGCCAGCAGCCTTCTGACTAGCGGGAGCGACAATGAGCAGTTCTTC

v_call: TRBV7-3
j_call: TRBJ2-5
clone_size: -
d_call: TRBD2
cdr3_aa: CASSLGPVGGQETQYF
cdr3_nt: TGTGCCAGCAGCTTAGGACCCGTGGGGGGGCAAGAGACCCAGTACTTC

v_call: TRBV7-3
j_call: TRBJ2-5
clone_size: -
d_call: -
cdr3_aa: CASSLIAGPQETQYF
cdr3_nt: TGTGCCAGCAGCTTAATCGCGGGGCCACAAGAGACCCAGTACTTC

v_call: TRBV7-3
j_call: TRBJ2-2
clone_size: -
d_call: -
cdr3_aa: CASSLAGDGELFF
cdr3_nt: TGTGCCAGCAGCTTAGCAGGGGACGGGGAGCTGTTTTTT

v_call: TRBV9
j_call: TRBJ2-2
clone_size: -
d_call: -
cdr3_aa: CASHTGLYGELFF
cdr3_nt: TGTGCCAGTCATACGGGACTTTACGGGGAGCTGTTTTTT

v_call: TRBV10-1
j_call: TRBJ2-7
clone_size: -
d_call: -
cdr3_aa: CASMRPYEQYF
cdr3_nt: TGCGCCAGCATGCGGCCCTACGAGCAGTACTTC

v_call: TRBV11-2
j_call: TRBJ1-3
clone_size: -
d_call: TRBD1
cdr3_aa: CASSQETTGTLSGNTIYF
cdr3_nt: TGTGCCAGCAGCCAGGAAACGACAGGGACTCTCTCTGGAAACACCATATATTTT

v_call: TRBV5-1
j_call: TRBJ2-2
clone_size: -
d_call: TRBD1
cdr3_aa: CASSLDRGRNTGELFF
cdr3_nt: TGCGCCAGCAGCTTGGACAGGGGGCGAAACACCGGGGAGCTGTTTTTT

v_call: TRBV5-1
j_call: TRBJ1-1
clone_size: -
d_call: TRBD1
cdr3_aa: CASSLGTGGEAFF
cdr3_nt: TGCGCCAGCAGCTTGGGGACAGGGGGAGAAGCTTTCTTT

v_call: TRBV2
j_call: TRBJ2-1
clone_size: -
d_call: -
cdr3_aa: CASSPLLGNEQFF
cdr3_nt: TGTGCCAGCAGTCCTTTACTTGGCAATGAGCAGTTCTTC

v_call: TRBV27
j_call: TRBJ1-2
clone_size: -
d_call: -
cdr3_aa: CASSTLEGLGGYTF
cdr3_nt: TGTGCCAGCAGCACCCTAGAGGGACTGGGGGGCTACACCTTC

v_call: TRBV11-3
j_call: TRBJ1-2
clone_size: -
d_call: TRBD1
cdr3_aa: CASSPRDGTGYGYTF
cdr3_nt: TGTGCCAGCAGCCCCAGGGACGGGACAGGGTATGGCTACACCTTC

v_call: TRBV7-2
j_call: TRBJ2-7
clone_size: -
d_call: TRBD2
cdr3_aa: CASSFLAGGSYEQYF
cdr3_nt: TGTGCCAGCAGCTTTTTAGCGGGGGGCTCCTACGAGCAGTACTTC

v_call: TRBV2
j_call: TRBJ2-5
clone_size: -
d_call: TRBD1
cdr3_aa: CASSDRDRGKETQYF
cdr3_nt: TGTGCCAGCAGTGACCGGGACAGGGGTAAAGAGACCCAGTACTTC

v_call: TRBV6-5
j_call: TRBJ1-3
clone_size: -
d_call: -
cdr3_aa: CASSPGQSGNTIYF
cdr3_nt: TGTGCCAGCAGTCCCGGACAGTCTGGAAACACCATATATTTT

v_call: TRBV4-1
j_call: TRBJ2-3
clone_size: once
d_call: TRBD2
cdr3_aa: CASTPGLAGGGGLHADTQYF
cdr3_nt: TGCGCCAGCACCCCGGGACTAGCGGGGGGCGGAGGTTTGCACGCAGATACGCAGTATTTT

v_call: TRBV30
j_call: TRBJ1-5
clone_size: -
d_call: TRBD1
cdr3_aa: CAWSPDRGQPQHF
cdr3_nt: TGTGCCTGGAGTCCGGACAGGGGACAGCCCCAGCATTTT

v_call: TRBV6-5
j_call: TRBJ1-1
clone_size: -
d_call: -
cdr3_aa: CAIRATGLYTEAFF
cdr3_nt: TGTGCCATCAGGGCTACAGGGCTTTACACTGAAGCTTTCTTT

v_call: TRBV5-6
j_call: TRBJ2-7
clone_size: -
d_call: TRBD2
cdr3_aa: CASSFASGGSYEQYF
cdr3_nt: TGTGCCAGCAGCTTTGCTAGCGGGGGGTCCTACGAGCAGTACTTC

v_call: TRBV19
j_call: TRBJ1-1
clone_size: few
d_call: -
cdr3_aa: CASTGGGDTEAFF
cdr3_nt: TGTGCCAGTACCGGCGGAGGGGACACTGAAGCTTTCTTT

v_call: TRBV10-3
j_call: TRBJ1-1
clone_size: -
d_call: -
cdr3_aa: CAISGGQLNTEAFF
cdr3_nt: TGTGCCATCAGTGGTGGACAGCTGAACACTGAAGCTTTCTTT

v_call: TRBV11-3
j_call: TRBJ1-1
clone_size: -
d_call: -
cdr3_aa: CASSYGSRSTEAFF
cdr3_nt: TGTGCCAGCAGCTATGGGAGCAGGAGCACTGAAGCTTTCTTT

v_call: TRBV6-5
j_call: TRBJ2-2
clone_size: -
d_call: TRBD2
cdr3_aa: CAARRGGDTGELFF
cdr3_nt: TGTGCCGCAAGACGGGGGGGCGACACCGGGGAACTGTTTTTT

v_call: TRBV7-2
j_call: TRBJ1-2
clone_size: -
d_call: TRBD1
cdr3_aa: CASSMSWGQGTEGGYTF
cdr3_nt: TGTGCCAGCAGCATGTCTTGGGGACAGGGGACCGAAGGGGGCTACACCTTC

v_call: TRBV5-4
j_call: TRBJ2-1
clone_size: -
d_call: TRBD2
cdr3_aa: CASSLVREPSEQFF
cdr3_nt: TGTGCCAGCAGCTTGGTGCGGGAGCCCAGTGAGCAGTTCTTC

v_call: TRBV4-1
j_call: TRBJ1-4
clone_size: -
d_call: -
cdr3_aa: CASSPYVGGFATNEKLFF
cdr3_nt: TGCGCCAGCAGCCCCTACGTGGGGGGGTTTGCAACTAATGAAAAACTGTTTTTT

v_call: TRBV9
j_call: TRBJ2-5
clone_size: -
d_call: TRBD2
cdr3_aa: CASSVSSGGYQETQYF
cdr3_nt: TGTGCCAGCAGCGTTTCTAGCGGGGGGTACCAAGAGACCCAGTACTTC

v_call: TRBV2
j_call: TRBJ1-1
clone_size: -
d_call: -
cdr3_aa: CASMRRGNTEAFF
cdr3_nt: TGTGCCAGCATGAGGAGGGGGAACACTGAAGCTTTCTTT

v_call: TRBV12-5
j_call: TRBJ1-5
clone_size: once
d_call: TRBD1
cdr3_aa: CASGLGTGLDQPQHF
cdr3_nt: TGTGCTAGTGGTTTGGGGACAGGGCTGGATCAGCCCCAGCATTTT

v_call: TRBV4-1
j_call: TRBJ2-3
clone_size: -
d_call: -
cdr3_aa: CASSQKGGATDTQYF
cdr3_nt: TGCGCCAGCAGCCAAAAGGGGGGGGCCACAGATACGCAGTATTTT

v_call: TRBV28
j_call: TRBJ1-2
clone_size: -
d_call: -
cdr3_aa: CASSSSLDGALMRGYTF
cdr3_nt: TGTGCCAGCAGTTCGAGTTTAGACGGAGCACTTATGAGGGGCTACACCTTC

v_call: TRBV28
j_call: TRBJ1-2
clone_size: -
d_call: TRBD1
cdr3_aa: CASSLRDRVLYGYTF
cdr3_nt: TGTGCCAGCAGTTTAAGGGACAGGGTTCTCTATGGCTACACCTTC

v_call: TRBV2
j_call: TRBJ2-2
clone_size: -
d_call: TRBD2
cdr3_aa: CAAGRTSGAGELFF
cdr3_nt: TGTGCCGCCGGAAGGACTAGCGGGGCTGGGGAGCTGTTTTTT